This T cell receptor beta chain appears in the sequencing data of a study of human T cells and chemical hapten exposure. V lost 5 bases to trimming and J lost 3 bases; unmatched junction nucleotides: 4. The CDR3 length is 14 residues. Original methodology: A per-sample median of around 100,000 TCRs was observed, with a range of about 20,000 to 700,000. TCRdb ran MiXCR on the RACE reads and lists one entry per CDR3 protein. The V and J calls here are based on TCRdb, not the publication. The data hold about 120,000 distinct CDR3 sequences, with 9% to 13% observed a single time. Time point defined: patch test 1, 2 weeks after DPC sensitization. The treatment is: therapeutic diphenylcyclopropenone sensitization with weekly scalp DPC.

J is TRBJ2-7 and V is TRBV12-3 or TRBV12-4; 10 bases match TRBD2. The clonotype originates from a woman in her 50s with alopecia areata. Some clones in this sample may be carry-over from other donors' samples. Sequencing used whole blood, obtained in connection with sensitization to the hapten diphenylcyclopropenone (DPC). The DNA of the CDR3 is TGTGCCAGCAGTCATGGGACTAGCGACTACGAGCAGTACTTC. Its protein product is CASSHGTSDYEQYF.